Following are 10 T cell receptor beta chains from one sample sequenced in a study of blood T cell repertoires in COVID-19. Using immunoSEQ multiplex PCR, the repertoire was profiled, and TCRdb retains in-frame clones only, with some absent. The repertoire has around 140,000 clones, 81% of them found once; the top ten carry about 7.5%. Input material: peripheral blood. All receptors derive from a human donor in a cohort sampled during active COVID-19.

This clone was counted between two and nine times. The CDR3 DNA follows: TGTGCCAGCAGCCCAAGGGGACAGGCCAACCACGAGCAGTACTTC. Encoded protein: CASSPRGQANHEQYF. The chain recombines TRBV7-9 with TRBJ2-7; 8 positions agree with TRBD1. Germline CDR1 is SEHNR and CDR2 is FQNEAQ (reference sequence). The ends lost 5 bases at V and 5 bases at J; junction bases unmatched: 11. The CDR3 covers 15 residues.

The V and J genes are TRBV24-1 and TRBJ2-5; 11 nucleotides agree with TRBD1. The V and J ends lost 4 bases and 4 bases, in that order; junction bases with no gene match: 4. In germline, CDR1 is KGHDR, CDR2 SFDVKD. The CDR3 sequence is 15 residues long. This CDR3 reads CATSDGQGAGETQYF. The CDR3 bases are TGTGCCACCAGTGACGGACAGGGGGCAGGAGAGACCCAGTACTTC.

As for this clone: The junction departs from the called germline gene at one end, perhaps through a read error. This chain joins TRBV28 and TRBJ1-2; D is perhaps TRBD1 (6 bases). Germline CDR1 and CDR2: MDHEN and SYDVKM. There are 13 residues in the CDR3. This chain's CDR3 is CASSANKDSDSAF. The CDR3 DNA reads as TGTGCCAGCAGTGCAAACAAGGACAGTGATTCAGCCTTC.

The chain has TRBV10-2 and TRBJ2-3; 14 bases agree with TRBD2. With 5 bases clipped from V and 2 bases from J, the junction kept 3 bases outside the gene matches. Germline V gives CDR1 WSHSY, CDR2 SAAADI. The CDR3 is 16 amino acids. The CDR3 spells CASSQGLAGVTDTQYF. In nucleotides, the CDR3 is TGCGCCAGCAGTCAGGGACTAGCGGGAGTCACAGATACGCAGTATTTT.

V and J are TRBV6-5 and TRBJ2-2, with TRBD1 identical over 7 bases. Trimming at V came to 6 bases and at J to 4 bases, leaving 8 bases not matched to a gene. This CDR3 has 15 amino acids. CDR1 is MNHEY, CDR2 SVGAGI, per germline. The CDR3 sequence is CASSQWGQFTGELFF. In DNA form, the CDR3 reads TGTGCCAGCAGCCAGTGGGGACAGTTCACCGGGGAGCTGTTTTTT.

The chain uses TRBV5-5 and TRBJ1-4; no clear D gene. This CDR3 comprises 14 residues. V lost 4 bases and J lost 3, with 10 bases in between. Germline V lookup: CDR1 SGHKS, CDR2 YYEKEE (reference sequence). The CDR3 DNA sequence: TGTGCCAGCAGCCCGGGTTGGGCTAATGAAAAACTGTTTTTT. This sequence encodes CASSPGWANEKLFF.

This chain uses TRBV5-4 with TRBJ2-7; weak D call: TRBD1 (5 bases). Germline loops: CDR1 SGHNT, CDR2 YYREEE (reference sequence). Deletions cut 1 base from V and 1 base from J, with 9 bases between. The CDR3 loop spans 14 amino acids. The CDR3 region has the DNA TGTGCCAGCAGCTTGACAGGACCTTCCTACGAGCAGTACTTC. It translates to CASSLTGPSYEQYF.

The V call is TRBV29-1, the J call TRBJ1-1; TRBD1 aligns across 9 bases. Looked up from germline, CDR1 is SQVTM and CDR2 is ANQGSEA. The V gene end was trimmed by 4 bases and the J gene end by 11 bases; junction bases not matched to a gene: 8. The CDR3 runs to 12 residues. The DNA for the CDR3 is TGCAGCGTTGCCCGACAGGGGGGGCTGGCTTTCTTT. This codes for CSVARQGGLAFF.

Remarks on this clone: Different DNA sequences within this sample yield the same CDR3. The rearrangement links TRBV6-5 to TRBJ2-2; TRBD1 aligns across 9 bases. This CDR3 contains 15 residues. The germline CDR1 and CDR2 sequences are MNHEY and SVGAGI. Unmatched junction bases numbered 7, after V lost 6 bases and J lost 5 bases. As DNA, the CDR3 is TGTGCCAGCAGAGAGGGACAGGGCTCAACCGGGGAGCTGTTTTTT. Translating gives CASREGQGSTGELFF.

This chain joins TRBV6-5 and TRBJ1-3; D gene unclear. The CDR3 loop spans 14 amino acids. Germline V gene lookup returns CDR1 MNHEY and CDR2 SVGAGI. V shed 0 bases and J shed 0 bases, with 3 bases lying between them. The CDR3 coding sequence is TGTGCCAGCAGTTACTCCCTCTCTGGAAACACCATATATTTT. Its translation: CASSYSLSGNTIYF.